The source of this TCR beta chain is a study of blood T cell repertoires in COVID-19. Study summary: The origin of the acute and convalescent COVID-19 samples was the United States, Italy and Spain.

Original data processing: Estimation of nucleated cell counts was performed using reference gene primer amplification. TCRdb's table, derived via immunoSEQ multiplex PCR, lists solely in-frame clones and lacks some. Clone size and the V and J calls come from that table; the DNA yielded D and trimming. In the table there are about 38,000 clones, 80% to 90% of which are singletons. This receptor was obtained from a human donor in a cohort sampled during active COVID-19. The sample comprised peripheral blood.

The CDR3 sequence: CASSSLAEGGDTQYF. As DNA, the CDR3 is TGTGCCAGCAGCTCGCTAGCGGAGGGGGGAGATACGCAGTATTTT. This chain links TRBV11-3 with TRBJ2-3, with D possibly matching TRBD2 (7 bases). CDR3 length equals 15 residues. Trimming shortened V by 4 bases and J by 5 bases, and 16 bases separated the two germline ends. CDR1 is SGHNT and CDR2 is YENEEA in the germline V gene.